This is a list of T cell receptor beta chains from one sample in a study of blood T cell repertoires in COVID-19. The table came from immunoSEQ multiplex PCR; TCRdb's copy has only in-frame clones and leaves some out. Seen here are around 140,000 clones, about 86% observed once, and the top ten hold roughly 1.4%. The specimen was peripheral blood. All receptors derive from a woman aged 55-75 years with acute or convalescent COVID-19. The CDR3 runs from the conserved cysteine through the conserved F or W. A D gene is named only where the DNA matches it firmly. Clone size is not always given. Where it is, it says once, few, many or a class for expanded clones.

TRBJ1-6,TRBD1,.,TRBV6-5,CASSGTGVPNSPLHF,TGTGCCAGCAGCGGGACAGGGGTCCCCAATTCACCCCTCCACTTT
TRBJ2-1,.,.,TRBV13,CASSQVRGGYNEQFF,TGTGCCAGCAGCCAAGTGAGGGGAGGTTACAATGAGCAGTTCTTC
TRBJ1-4,.,.,TRBV19,CASSISGATNEKLFF,TGTGCCAGTAGTATTTCCGGAGCAACTAATGAAAAACTGTTTTTT
TRBJ1-1,TRBD1,.,TRBV12-3/TRBV12-4,CASSVGTGDLPFF,TGTGCCAGCAGTGTCGGGACAGGGGATCTTCCTTTCTTT
TRBJ1-2,TRBD1,.,TRBV28,CASSLPLGQGYGYTF,TGTGCCAGCAGTTTACCCCTCGGACAGGGATATGGCTACACCTTC
TRBJ2-1,TRBD2,.,TRBV28,CASSTGSGGSGEQFF,TGTGCCAGCTCAACTGGTAGCGGGGGCTCAGGTGAGCAGTTCTTC
TRBJ1-3,.,.,TRBV19,CASSRGGESGNTIYF,TGTGCCAGTAGCCGGGGAGGTGAATCAGGAAACACCATATATTTT
TRBJ1-5,.,.,TRBV2,CATRSREGHQPQHF,TGTGCCACCAGGTCGAGGGAGGGCCATCAGCCCCAGCATTTT
TRBJ1-3,.,.,TRBV6-5,CASSYWGGAPGNTIYF,TGTGCCAGCAGTTACTGGGGGGGCGCCCCTGGAAACACCATATATTTT
TRBJ1-3,TRBD1,.,TRBV6-6,CASSPAWGTETIISGNTIYF,TGTGCCAGCAGTCCAGCCTGGGGGACAGAAACAATTATCTCTGGAAACACCATATATTTT
TRBJ2-5,.,.,TRBV24-1,CATSDRHWETQYF,TGTGCCACCAGTGATCGACATTGGGAGACCCAGTACTTC
TRBJ2-6,TRBD1,.,TRBV13,CASSFRGQPSGANVLTF,TGTGCCAGCAGCTTTAGGGGACAGCCCTCTGGGGCCAACGTCCTGACTTTC
TRBJ1-1,.,.,TRBV30,CAWKIRHRNTEAFF,TGTGCCTGGAAAATCAGGCATAGGAACACTGAAGCTTTCTTT
TRBJ1-1,TRBD1,.,TRBV7-6,CASSPFSGQGDTEAFF,TGTGCCAGCAGTCCCTTTTCGGGACAGGGGGACACTGAAGCTTTCTTT
TRBJ1-1,.,once,TRBV27,CASSWGGTEAFF,TGTGCCAGCAGTTGGGGGGGTACTGAAGCTTTCTTT
TRBJ1-1,.,.,TRBV5-1,CASSLQGGTEAFF,TGCGCCAGCAGCTTGCAGGGAGGCACTGAAGCTTTCTTT
TRBJ1-2,TRBD1,.,TRBV5-1,CASSLNRDSYGYTF,TGCGCCAGCAGCTTGAACCGGGACAGCTATGGCTACACCTTC
TRBJ2-7,.,.,TRBV27,CASARQGMRYEQYF,TGTGCCAGCGCTAGGCAGGGGATGAGGTACGAGCAGTACTTC
TRBJ2-7,.,.,TRBV6-2/TRBV6-3,CASSSMRAYEQYF,TGTGCCAGCAGTTCAATGAGGGCCTACGAGCAGTACTTC
TRBJ2-7,TRBD1,.,TRBV24-1,CATSGDRGTSFHEQYF,TGTGCCACCAGTGGGGACAGGGGGACTAGCTTCCACGAGCAGTACTTC
TRBJ1-2,.,.,TRBV3-1/TRBV3-2,CASSHELYGYTF,TGTGCCAGCAGCCATGAGCTCTATGGCTACACCTTC
TRBJ1-1,.,.,TRBV5-4,CASSLDRPSEAFF,TGTGCCAGCAGCCTCGACAGGCCCTCTGAAGCTTTCTTT
TRBJ2-2,.,.,TRBV7-8,CASSLGLGGYAGELFF,TGTGCCAGCAGCTTAGGGCTGGGGGGTTATGCCGGGGAGCTGTTTTTT
TRBJ1-5,.,.,TRBV7-9,CASSSATPFNQPQHF,TGTGCCAGCAGCTCGGCGACACCTTTTAATCAGCCCCAGCATTTT
TRBJ2-1,.,.,TRBV27,CASSLYYSNEGGQFF,TGTGCCAGCAGTTTATACTATTCCAATGAGGGTGGGCAGTTCTTC
TRBJ1-6,.,.,TRBV28,CASSFSRGGGGQSSYNSPLHF,TGTGCCAGCAGTTTTTCCCGGGGTGGAGGTGGCCAGAGCTCCTATAATTCACCCCTCCACTTT
TRBJ2-1,TRBD2,.,TRBV11-3,CASSLDSGVYNEQFF,TGTGCCAGCAGCTTAGATAGCGGGGTCTACAATGAGCAGTTCTTC
TRBJ2-3,TRBD1,.,TRBV5-1,CASSYGTGSTDTQYF,TGCGCCAGCAGCTACGGGACAGGGAGCACAGATACGCAGTATTTT
TRBJ2-1,TRBD2,.,TRBV9,CASSPPGTTNDEQFF,TGTGCCAGCAGCCCTCCCGGGACTACCAACGATGAGCAGTTCTTC
TRBJ1-1,TRBD1,.,TRBV15,CATSTWTGASFPEAFF,TGTGCCACCAGCACATGGACAGGGGCTTCATTTCCTGAAGCTTTCTTT
TRBJ1-1,.,.,TRBV6-6,CASRSLPGAEAFF,TGTGCCAGCAGATCTCTCCCAGGGGCTGAAGCTTTCTTT
TRBJ1-6,.,.,TRBV5-6,CASSWDGGDYNSPLHF,TGTGCCAGCAGCTGGGATGGAGGGGACTATAATTCACCCCTCCACTTT
TRBJ1-2,.,once,TRBV11-2,CASSRYEYGYTF,TGTGCCAGCAGCCGCTATGAATATGGCTACACCTTC
TRBJ2-5,.,.,TRBV3-1/TRBV3-2,CASSQEGGRETQYF,TGTGCCAGCAGCCAAGAAGGGGGACGGGAGACCCAGTACTTC
TRBJ2-6,TRBD1,.,TRBV19,CASIKQGAGANVLTF,TGTGCCAGTATAAAACAGGGGGCTGGGGCCAACGTCCTGACTTTC
TRBJ1-5,.,.,TRBV19,CASSIDRVNQPQHF,TGTGCCAGTAGTATAGATCGCGTCAACCAGCCCCAGCATTTT
TRBJ1-1,.,.,TRBV5-1,CASSLGAGYTEAFF,TGCGCCAGCAGCCTTGGGGCGGGATACACTGAAGCTTTCTTT
TRBJ2-7,.,.,TRBV28,CASSLGRVSYEQYF,TGTGCCAGCAGTTTAGGCAGGGTTTCCTACGAGCAGTACTTC
TRBJ2-1,TRBD2,.,TRBV7-2,CASSPRAGGWRNEQFF,TGTGCCAGCAGCCCCCGGGCGGGGGGATGGAGGAATGAGCAGTTCTTC
TRBJ1-5,.,.,TRBV5-5,CASSRMTGSDQPQHF,TGTGCCAGCAGCAGGATGACAGGATCCGATCAGCCCCAGCATTTT
TRBJ2-5,.,.,TRBV5-4,CASSLPSGETQYF,TGTGCCAGCAGCTTACCCTCCGGAGAGACCCAGTACTTC
TRBJ2-2,.,.,TRBV5-1,CASSLDGENTGELFF,TGCGCCAGCAGCTTGGACGGGGAGAACACCGGGGAGCTGTTTTTT
TRBJ2-7,.,.,TRBV29-1,CSVVVAGSHSYEQYF,TGCAGCGTTGTGGTCGCAGGGTCCCACTCCTACGAGCAGTACTTC
TRBJ2-1,.,.,TRBV29-1,CSVGSSHEQFF,TGCAGCGTTGGTTCCAGTCATGAGCAGTTCTTC
TRBJ2-1,TRBD2,.,TRBV11-3,CASSLSGLAGSEQFF,TGTGCCAGCAGCCTGTCGGGACTAGCGGGTTCGGAGCAGTTCTTC
TRBJ1-1,.,.,TRBV29-1,CSVGRNTEAFF,TGCAGCGTTGGGAGGAACACTGAAGCTTTCTTT
TRBJ2-7,TRBD2,.,TRBV27,CASSPSRGGEPYEQYF,TGTGCCAGCAGTCCCTCCCGGGGAGGGGAACCCTACGAGCAGTACTTC
TRBJ1-2,.,.,TRBV18,CASSPKMDAGLDYGYTF,TGTGCCAGCTCACCGAAGATGGACGCAGGGCTTGACTATGGCTACACCTTC
TRBJ1-2,.,.,TRBV5-1,CASSLSGLNRNYGYTF,TGCGCCAGCAGCCTCAGTGGACTTAACCGGAACTATGGCTACACCTTC
TRBJ2-1,.,.,TRBV2,CASTSGSYNEQFF,TGTGCCAGCACCTCGGGCTCCTACAATGAGCAGTTCTTC
TRBJ2-5,TRBD1,few,TRBV19,CASSSDREETQYF,TGTGCCAGTAGTTCGGACAGGGAAGAGACCCAGTACTTC